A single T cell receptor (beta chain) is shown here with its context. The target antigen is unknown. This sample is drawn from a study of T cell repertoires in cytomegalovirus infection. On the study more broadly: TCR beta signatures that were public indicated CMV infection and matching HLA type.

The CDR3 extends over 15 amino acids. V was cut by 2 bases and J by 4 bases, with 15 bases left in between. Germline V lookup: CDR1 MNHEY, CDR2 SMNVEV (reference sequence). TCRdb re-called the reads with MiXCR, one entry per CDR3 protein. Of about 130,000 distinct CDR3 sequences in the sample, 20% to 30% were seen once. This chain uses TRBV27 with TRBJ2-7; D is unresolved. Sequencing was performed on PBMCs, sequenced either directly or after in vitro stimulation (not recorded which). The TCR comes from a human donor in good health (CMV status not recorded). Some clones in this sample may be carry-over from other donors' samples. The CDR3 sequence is CASSLAADPAYEQYF. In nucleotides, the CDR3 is TGTGCCAGCAGTTTAGCGGCGGATCCGGCATACGAGCAGTACTTC.